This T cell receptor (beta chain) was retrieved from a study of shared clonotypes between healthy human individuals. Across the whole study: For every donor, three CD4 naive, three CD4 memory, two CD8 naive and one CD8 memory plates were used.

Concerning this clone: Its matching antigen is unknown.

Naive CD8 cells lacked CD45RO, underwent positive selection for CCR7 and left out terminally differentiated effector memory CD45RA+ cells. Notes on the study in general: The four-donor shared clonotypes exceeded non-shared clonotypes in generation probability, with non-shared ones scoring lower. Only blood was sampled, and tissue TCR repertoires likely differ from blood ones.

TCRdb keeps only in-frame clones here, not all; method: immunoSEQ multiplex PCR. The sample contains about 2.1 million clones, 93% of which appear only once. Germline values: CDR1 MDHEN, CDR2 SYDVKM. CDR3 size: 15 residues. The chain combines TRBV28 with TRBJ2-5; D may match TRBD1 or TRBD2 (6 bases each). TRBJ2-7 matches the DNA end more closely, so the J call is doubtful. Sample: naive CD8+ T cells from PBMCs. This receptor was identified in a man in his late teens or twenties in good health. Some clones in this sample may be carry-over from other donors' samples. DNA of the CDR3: TGTGCCAGCCTATTATGGCGGGACAAATCCTACGAGCAGTACTTC. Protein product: CASLLWRDKSYEQYF.